Listed below are T cell receptor beta chains from one sample, sequenced in a study of human T cells and chemical hapten exposure. TCRdb reanalysed the RACE reads using MiXCR and keeps one entry per CDR3 protein. The sample consists of roughly 80,000 distinct CDR3 sequences, 12% to 15% of them appearing once. The sample consisted of whole blood, taken in connection with sensitization to the hapten diphenylcyclopropenone (DPC). The source is a woman aged 45-60 years with alopecia areata. Some clones in this sample may be carry-over from other donors' samples. Each CDR3 is given with its conserved first and last residue. A D gene is named only where the DNA matches it firmly. Not all rows give a size; the values are once, few, many and, for expanded clones, a class.

j_gene	abundance	d_gene	v_gene	CDR3aa	CDR3nt
TRBJ2-6	.	.	TRBV7-8	CASSSPSSGANVLTF	TGTGCCAGCAGCTCCCCCAGCTCTGGGGCCAACGTCCTGACTTTC
TRBJ2-7	few	.	TRBV30	CAWSFGHSYEQYF	TGTGCCTGGAGTTTTGGTCACTCCTACGAGCAGTACTTC
TRBJ2-4	.	TRBD2	TRBV7-2	CASSSYAGGAGNIQYF	TGTGCCAGCAGCTCCTACGCGGGGGGCGCGGGAAACATTCAGTACTTC
TRBJ1-5	many	.	TRBV20-1	CSAKLPNQPQHF	TGCAGTGCTAAACTCCCTAATCAGCCCCAGCATTTT
TRBJ2-2	few	.	TRBV29-1	CSVQALKGTGELFF	TGCAGCGTCCAAGCTTTGAAGGGCACCGGGGAGCTGTTTTTT
TRBJ2-7	few	.	TRBV11-2	CASSPLQPYEQYF	TGTGCCAGCAGCCCCCTCCAACCCTACGAGCAGTACTTC
TRBJ1-1	few	.	TRBV20-1	CSGQGNTEAFF	TGCAGTGGTCAGGGTAACACTGAAGCTTTCTTT
TRBJ2-1	many	TRBD2	TRBV11-3	CASSLRTSGRDEQFF	TGTGCCAGCAGCTTGCGGACTAGCGGGAGGGATGAGCAGTTCTTC
TRBJ2-2	many	.	TRBV2	CASSWTVTGELFF	TGTGCCAGCAGTTGGACGGTCACCGGGGAGCTGTTTTTT
TRBJ1-1	.	.	TRBV5-1	CASSTGRGTEAFF	TGCGCCAGCAGCACCGGACGGGGCACTGAAGCTTTCTTT
TRBJ1-5	few	.	TRBV14	CASSREGGNQPQHF	TGTGCCAGCAGCCGAGAGGGAGGCAATCAGCCCCAGCATTTT
TRBJ1-5	.	.	TRBV7-9	CASSSYESGAQPQHF	TGTGCCAGCAGCTCGTATGAGTCAGGGGCTCAGCCCCAGCATTTT
TRBJ2-5	many	.	TRBV7-2	CASTLRETQYF	TGTGCCAGCACCCTACGAGAGACCCAGTACTTC
TRBJ2-3	few	.	TRBV7-6	CASSLATGGTDTQYF	TGTGCCAGCAGCTTAGCGACAGGAGGCACAGATACGCAGTATTTT
TRBJ2-3	.	TRBD1	TRBV5-1	CASSTDRGRFTYPYTDTQYF	TGCGCCAGCAGCACCGACAGGGGACGATTTACCTACCCTTACACAGATACGCAGTATTTT
TRBJ2-2	.	.	TRBV19	CASIGRSITGELFF	TGTGCCAGTATTGGGCGGAGCATTACCGGGGAGCTGTTTTTT
TRBJ1-1	.	.	TRBV11-2	CASSFNSKELEAFF	TGTGCCAGCAGCTTTAATTCGAAGGAACTTGAAGCTTTCTTT
TRBJ2-3	few	TRBD2	TRBV5-1	CASSLTSGSTDTQYF	TGCGCCAGCAGCTTGACTAGCGGGAGCACAGATACGCAGTATTTT
TRBJ1-3	.	.	TRBV4-1	CASSQMHWTFGNTIYF	TGCGCCAGCAGCCAGATGCACTGGACGTTTGGAAACACCATATATTTT
TRBJ1-4	.	.	TRBV6-1	CASSGERGSNEKLFF	TGTGCCAGCAGCGGGGAGAGGGGCTCCAATGAAAAACTGTTTTTT
TRBJ1-4	.	.	TRBV20-1	CSAPPASNEKLFF	TGCAGTGCTCCCCCTGCGTCGAATGAAAAACTGTTTTTT
TRBJ1-1	.	.	TRBV6-1	CASLRGANTEAFF	TGTGCCAGCCTGAGGGGCGCGAACACTGAAGCTTTCTTT
TRBJ2-4	many	.	TRBV20-1	CSARGLAKNIQYF	TGCAGTGCTAGGGGCCTAGCCAAAAACATTCAGTACTTC
TRBJ2-3	few	TRBD2	TRBV12-3/TRBV12-4	CASSSRRLAGSSDTQYF	TGTGCCAGCAGTTCTAGACGACTAGCGGGATCGTCAGATACGCAGTATTTT
TRBJ2-7	.	.	TRBV10-3	CAISGRDRTYEQYF	TGTGCCATCAGTGGTCGGGACCGGACCTACGAGCAGTACTTC
TRBJ2-1	many	.	TRBV11-2	CASSLISRRDRPRVQFF	TGTGCCAGCAGCTTAATTAGTCGGCGGGATAGGCCGAGAGTGCAGTTCTTC
TRBJ1-1	.	.	TRBV20-1	CSASKVTEAFF	TGCAGTGCTAGTAAGGTTACTGAAGCTTTCTTT
TRBJ1-2	.	.	TRBV29-1	CSVRKAENYGYTF	TGCAGCGTCAGAAAGGCCGAAAACTATGGCTACACCTTC
TRBJ1-2	.	TRBD1	TRBV7-2	CASSSGQNYGYTF	TGTGCCAGCAGCTCGGGACAGAACTATGGCTACACCTTC
TRBJ1-5	.	.	TRBV27	CASSSGLQDQPQHF	TGTGCCAGCAGTTCGGGTCTTCAAGATCAGCCCCAGCATTTT
TRBJ2-7	few	.	TRBV5-4	CASSTGVAYEQYF	TGTGCCAGCAGCACGGGGGTTGCCTACGAGCAGTACTTC
TRBJ2-1	few	.	TRBV30	CALESGFLFF	TGTGCCTTAGAATCAGGGTTCTTGTTCTTC
TRBJ2-6	.	.	TRBV7-8	CASSFSSGANVLTF	TGTGCCAGCAGCTTCAGCTCTGGGGCCAACGTCCTGACTTTC
TRBJ1-3	few	.	TRBV7-9	CASSPQPGNTIYF	TGTGCCAGCAGCCCCCAACCAGGAAACACCATATATTTT
TRBJ2-1	.	TRBD2	TRBV3-1	CASSSRLAGVDKQFF	TGTGCCAGCAGCTCGCGACTAGCGGGAGTGGATAAGCAGTTCTTC
TRBJ2-1	few	.	TRBV5-1	CASSLDGGSSYNEQFF	TGCGCCAGCAGCTTGGATGGCGGAAGCTCCTACAATGAGCAGTTCTTC
TRBJ1-1	.	TRBD1	TRBV29-1	CSVGQGGTEAFF	TGCAGCGTTGGACAGGGAGGAACTGAAGCTTTCTTT
TRBJ1-2	.	.	TRBV7-8	CASSLGRLGYGYTF	TGTGCCAGCAGCTTGGGACGCCTGGGCTATGGCTACACCTTC
TRBJ2-2	many	.	TRBV6-4	CASSDSGGINGQLFF	TGTGCCAGCAGTGACTCCGGTGGAATTAACGGTCAGCTGTTTTTT
TRBJ2-6	.	.	TRBV7-6	CASRMTGANVLTF	TGTGCCAGCAGGATGACTGGGGCCAACGTCCTGACTTTC
TRBJ2-6	.	.	TRBV29-1	CSVVGPIAGANVLTF	TGCAGCGTTGTCGGGCCTATAGCTGGGGCCAACGTCCTGACTTTC
TRBJ2-1	many	.	TRBV11-2	CASSLGDRIYNEQFF	TGTGCCAGCAGTCTTGGCGACAGGATTTACAATGAGCAGTTCTTC
TRBJ2-1	.	TRBD2	TRBV29-1	CSVDGGGPNEQFF	TGCAGCGTTGATGGGGGAGGGCCAAATGAGCAGTTCTTC
TRBJ2-6	.	.	TRBV6-2/TRBV6-3	CASGSGANVLTF	TGTGCCAGCGGGTCTGGGGCCAACGTCCTGACTTTC
TRBJ2-3	.	TRBD2	TRBV29-1	CSVGGGDTQYF	TGCAGCGTTGGCGGGGGAGATACGCAGTATTTT
TRBJ2-2	few	.	TRBV29-1	CSVDAQASGELFF	TGCAGCGTTGATGCACAGGCCTCCGGGGAGCTGTTTTTT
TRBJ1-1	few	.	TRBV5-1	CASSLDRDTEAFF	TGCGCCAGCAGCTTGGATAGGGATACTGAAGCTTTCTTT
TRBJ2-1	few	.	TRBV7-9	CASSSPGRTNEQFF	TGTGCCAGCAGCTCTCCCGGGCGCACAAATGAGCAGTTCTTC
TRBJ2-1	many	.	TRBV29-1	CSGIGIVYNEQFF	TGCAGCGGAATCGGAATTGTCTACAATGAGCAGTTCTTC
TRBJ1-2	few	.	TRBV27	CASSAGAANYGYTF	TGTGCCAGCTCGGCAGGGGCCGCTAACTATGGCTACACCTTC
TRBJ2-3	.	.	TRBV12-3/TRBV12-4	CASTLFGAAPSTDTQYF	TGTGCCAGCACCTTGTTTGGTGCGGCCCCTAGCACAGATACGCAGTATTTT
TRBJ2-1	.	TRBD2	TRBV20-1	CSGAASGSIFDEQFF	TGCAGTGGAGCGGCTAGCGGGAGTATATTCGATGAGCAGTTCTTC
TRBJ2-3	.	.	TRBV5-1	CASSLNTETTDTQYF	TGCGCCAGCAGCTTAAATACAGAGACCACAGATACGCAGTATTTT
TRBJ2-1	.	.	TRBV11-2	CASSFFYNEQFF	TGTGCCAGCAGCTTTTTCTACAATGAGCAGTTCTTC
TRBJ1-2	few	.	TRBV20-1	CSARIPPIGYTF	TGCAGTGCTAGAATTCCCCCGATAGGCTACACCTTC